The present T cell receptor (beta chain) was sequenced within a study of vaccination and CD4 T cells after COVID-19. Points from the study as a whole: Spike mono-reactivity was found in 304 of the 307 vaccine-specific clones identified in convalescent patients.

Germline V gene data show CDR1 as LNHNV and CDR2 as YYDKDF (reference sequence). This CDR3 contains 16 residues. V lost 4 bases, J lost 6 bases, and 7 bases stayed unmatched. To note about this clonotype: Its specificity is not known.

The Oncomine TCR Beta short-read assay was applied to DNA of cultured CD4+ T cells. TCRdb analysed the PCR reads with MiXCR anew, one entry per CDR3 protein. Of about 18,000 distinct CDR3 sequences listed, around 70% are singletons. The treatment was: roughly 10-day PBMC culture with coronavirus spike peptide pools or control peptides (ViraFEST assay). The sample consisted of CD4+ T cells from blood, cultured in vitro. This receptor was identified in a human donor who had recovered from COVID-19. The chain employs TRBV15 and TRBJ2-1; 12 bases are shared with TRBD2. The CDR3 is CATSKELAGGGNEQFF. CDR3 nucleotides: TGTGCCACCAGCAAAGAACTAGCGGGAGGAGGCAATGAGCAGTTCTTC.